This TCR beta chain was recorded in a study of spatial heterogeneity in lung cancer. Study details: The study found that TCR transcript counts in tumor regions correlated strongly with a matched bulk RNA-seq T cell module score.

MiXCR was run by TCRdb on the 5' RACE reads, yielding one entry per CDR3 protein. The table lists about 2,300 distinct CDR3 sequences, roughly 13% of them singletons, with about a tenth in the top ten. Time point noted: sample taken at primary tumor resection. Trimming removed 3 bases from V and 1 base from J, with 7 bases in between. The CDR3 has 13 residues. Per the germline V gene, CDR1 is LNHDA and CDR2 is SQIVND (reference sequence). Study conclusions and caveats: Mutation counts in tumors were tracked by counts of expanded intratumoral alpha and beta TCRs. Expanded TCRs that were ubiquitous or regional had counts tracking ubiquitous and regional nonsynonymous mutations, respectively.

Concerning this clonotype itself: Its target is unknown. The CDR3 ends on some other residue instead of the conserved phenylalanine or tryptophan, so this is likely a read error.

The chain links TRBV19 to TRBJ2-7; D unresolved. The sequencing used lung tumor tissue, collected at surgery. The sequence was collected from a male donor with early-stage non-small cell lung cancer. The CDR3 loop reads CASSITRSYEQYL. The DNA of the CDR3 is TGTGCCAGTAGTATCACCAGATCCTACGAGCAGTACCTC.